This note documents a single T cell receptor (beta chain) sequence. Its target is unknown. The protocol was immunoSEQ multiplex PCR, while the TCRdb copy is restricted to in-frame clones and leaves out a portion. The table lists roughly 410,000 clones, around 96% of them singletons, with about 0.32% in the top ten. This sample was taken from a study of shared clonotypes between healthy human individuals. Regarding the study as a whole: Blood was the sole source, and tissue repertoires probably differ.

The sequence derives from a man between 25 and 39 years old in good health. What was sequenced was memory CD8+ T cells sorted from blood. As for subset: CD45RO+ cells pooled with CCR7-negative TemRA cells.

CDR3 in amino acids: CASSVSGWIDTDTQYF. In nucleotides, the CDR3 is TGTGCCAGCAGTGTAAGCGGGTGGATAGACACAGATACGCAGTATTTT. The V gene is TRBV9, the J gene TRBJ2-3; D is perhaps TRBD2 (6 bases). CDR3 length: 16 amino acids. Trimming stripped 5 bases from V and 2 bases from J, with 18 bases between. CDR1 and CDR2 from the germline V gene are SGDLS and YYNGEE.